This T cell receptor beta chain was captured in a study of shared clonotypes between healthy human individuals (dated by TCRdb to 2020 to 2021). Background for the entire study: The cohort included a few men and two women between 18 and 49 years of age. For each donor, CD4 naive and CD4 memory were each run on three plates, CD8 naive on two plates, and CD8 memory on one plate. Blood TCR repertoires of 5 or 6 healthy adults were deeply sequenced to estimate repertoire size and the extent of clonotype sharing between individuals. To increase sequencing depth and limit assay-specific biases, different laboratories used diverse techniques to prepare libraries and sequence TCR repertoires. Each donor's leukapheresis produced roughly between roughly 0.85 and 9.5 billion PBMCs.

The V end loses 2 bases and the J end loses 2 bases, and a stretch of 13 bases separates them. The CDR3 has 15 amino acids, counting the end cysteine and phenylalanine. The only DNA kept is the CDR3, 45 bases in frame from the first base. The germline V gene (reference sequence) gives CDR1 as MNHNY and CDR2 as SVGAGI. In the case of this clone: This clone's antigen is unknown. There are no base qualities to consult, and no much larger clone falls within one base.

Using the deep immunoSEQ assay, TCR CDR3 regions were amplified from genomic DNA by multiplex PCR. Extracted genomic DNA from each cell subset was spread evenly across all wells of several immunoSEQ 96-well plates, with each plate serving as a replicate. For sorted subsets, around 200 ng genomic DNA, equal to some 30,000 T cell genomes, was loaded into each replicate PCR. Purified libraries were quantified with a Qubit 3.0 fluorometer, sized on a Bioanalyzer 2100, and re-quantified with the KAPA Library Quantification kit. Every immunoSEQ 96-well plate was sequenced on a separate single-read 150-cycle Illumina NextSeq 550 flow cell. The original pipeline was this. Because only junctional sequences without quality scores were contained in the immunoSEQ output, filtering matching that applied to full-length reads could not be performed. To assign V/J genes and CDR3, sequences were annotated against IMGT germline references using PyIR, a Python wrapper for IgBLAST v1.9. Reads were removed for weak V/J assignments (E-value above 1e-6), missing CDR3, stop codons, out-of-frame junctions, or ambiguous translated residues. V3J clonotypes were defined as sequences sharing the same inferred V gene, J gene, and CDR3 amino acid sequence. Percentage overlap between repertoires was computed as shared unique clonotypes divided by the size of the smaller repertoire. Richness of each repertoire was evaluated using RTK rarefaction, the Chao1 estimator, and Recon v2.1 estimates of unobserved clonotypes. Generation probabilities for all TCRbeta clonotypes obtained by the gDNA method from several donors were computed using OLGA. TCRdb retrieved this table from immuneACCESS and kept in-frame rearrangements only. Not all clones are present; in checked studies, unresolved V genes account for under half, and no reason is known for the remainder. The V and J calls and clone size are taken from that table; D and trimming were inferred from the DNA. The sample table lists approximately 2.5 million clones, 85% to 95% of them with a count of one. The ten largest clones add up to roughly 0.13% of the sample.

Study-wide conclusions, independent of this receptor: Even with the large sequencing depth, rarefaction of the sorted-subset datasets indicated that sequencing was incomplete. Sampling was restricted to blood, and TCR repertoires in tissues likely differ from the TCR repertoires found in blood. Roughly 5% of naive CD4, 3.5% of naive CD8, approximately 2.2% of memory CD4, and 0.4% of memory CD8 clonotypes were shared across several donors. Estimated clonotype richness was generally larger for naive than for memory subsets. Pairwise subsampling indicated that sequencing depth was expected to affect the degree of clonotype sharing among donors. The genetic and exposure-history diversity represented was limited by the small number of donors. Clonotypes shared by all four sorted-subset donors showed higher generation probabilities than non-shared clonotypes.

The donors were healthy, HIV-negative adults who had no recently reported acute infections or vaccinations. Only Caucasian adults living in Nashville, Tennessee, USA were represented among the donors. CD4+ T cells were enriched by magnetic negative selection; naive cells were then positively selected on CD45RA, and the negative fraction formed the memory subset. Blood was collected by leukapheresis, and PBMCs were isolated by Ficoll-Histopaque density gradient centrifugation and then cryopreserved in liquid nitrogen vapor phase. Purity and quantity of every magnetically sorted T cell population were checked by analytical flow cytometry. From each sorted fraction, genomic DNA was isolated and quantified by UV absorbance on a Nanodrop 2000c.

The sequence was collected from a man younger than 35 in good health. The rearranged segments are TRBV6-6 and TRBJ2-7, with no confidently assigned D gene. The source material was naive CD4+ T cells sorted from blood. What the cell subset or site label conveys for this sample: CD45RA+ positively selected. The sequenced DNA is TGTGCCAGCAGTTACCCCGTCCCACTGGCCTACGAGCAGTACTTC. Its amino acids are CASSYPVPLAYEQYF.